Each of the 15 T cell receptor beta chains below was sequenced from the same sample in a study of shared clonotypes between healthy human individuals. This table comes from immunoSEQ multiplex PCR, and its TCRdb copy is limited to in-frame clones, with some not included. The sample records approximately 1,500,000 clones, 98% being singletons. The specimen sequenced was naive CD4+ T cells sorted from blood. Subset in this sample: CD45RA+ positively selected. The receptors shown here come from a man aged 25 to 40 in good health.

The chain employs TRBV5-1 and TRBJ2-7; D possibly uses TRBD1 or TRBD2 (6 bases each). Germline CDR1 and CDR2: SGHRS and YFSETQ. The V and J ends lost 4 bases and 2 bases respectively, with 16 bases between them. The CDR3 has 15 amino acids. As DNA, the CDR3 is TGCGCCAGCAGCCCTACGACAGGAGGGCCCTACGAGCAGTACTTC. Translating gives CASSPTTGGPYEQYF.

The chain links TRBV9 to TRBJ2-1; D is uncertain. V shed 1 base and J shed 1 base, with 9 bases lying between them. This CDR3 has 15 residues. The germline V gene has CDR1 SGDLS and CDR2 YYNGEE. DNA of the CDR3: TGTGCCAGCAGCGTACGGGTTACGTCCTACAATGAGCAGTTCTTC. Residues: CASSVRVTSYNEQFF.

The rearrangement joins TRBV15 to TRBJ2-7, with unresolved D. Trimming cost V 5 bases and J 0 bases, with 14 bases left between them. Germline-derived CDR1 and CDR2 are LNHNV and YYDKDF (reference sequence). This CDR3 contains 15 residues. The CDR3, as DNA: TGTGCCACCAGCTCCCGTTCCCGGAGCTCCTACGAGCAGTACTTC. It translates to CATSSRSRSSYEQYF.

This clone was counted once. The V call is TRBV7-9, the J call TRBJ2-1; a possible D gene is TRBD1 (5 bases). Trimming removed 6 bases from V and 10 bases from J, with 22 bases in between. The V gene's germline CDR1 is SEHNR and CDR2 FQNEAQ (reference sequence). CDR3 size: 15 residues. CDR3 nucleotides: TGTGCCAGCAGGCCATCAGGCCAGACAGCTATAGAGCAGTTCTTC. Translating gives CASRPSGQTAIEQFF.

This sequence joins TRBV5-8 and TRBJ2-5; D unresolved. Germline CDR1 is SGHTS and CDR2 is YDEGEE. This CDR3 spans 12 amino acids. Trimming removed 4 bases at V and 1 base at J, with 5 bases between. The DNA for the CDR3 is TGTGCCAGCAGCCTAACCCAAGAGACCCAGTACTTC. Translated: CASSLTQETQYF.

Of note for this clone: Other DNA sequences of this sample code for an identical CDR3. The chain has TRBV19 and TRBJ2-3, with D possibly being TRBD1 (5 bases). This CDR3 has 14 amino acids. The V and J ends lost 2 bases and 3 bases respectively, with 9 bases between them. CDR1 is LNHDA and CDR2 is SQIVND in the germline V gene (reference sequence). The CDR3 DNA sequence: TGTGCCAGTAGTATACAGGGTGGGACAGATACGCAGTATTTT. As protein: CASSIQGGTDTQYF.

Here the CDR3 reads CASSLLSEQETQYF. The CDR3 nucleotides read TGTGCCAGCAGCTTACTCTCTGAACAAGAGACCCAGTACTTC. The chain has TRBV7-7 and TRBJ2-5; D unresolved. This CDR3 spans 14 amino acids. The germline gives CDR1 SSHAT, CDR2 FNYEAQ (reference sequence). V shed 2 bases and J shed 2 bases, with 9 bases lying between them.

The V gene is TRBV7-9, the J gene TRBJ2-5; 10 bases agree with TRBD2. The CDR3 length is 14 residues. With V trimmed by 5 bases and J by 3 bases, 3 bases remained unmatched. Per germline, CDR1 SEHNR and CDR2 FQNEAQ (reference sequence). Here the CDR3 DNA reads TGTGCCAGCAGCCGGACTAGCGGAAAAGAGACCCAGTACTTC. Its protein is CASSRTSGKETQYF. The complete variable domain, with remaining parts taken from reference TRBV7-9 and TRBJ2-5, reads DTGVSQNPRHKITKRGQNVTFRCDPISEHNRLYWYRQTLGQGPEFLTYFQNEAQLEKSRLLSDRFSAERPKGSFSTLEIQRTEQGDSAMYLCASSRTSGKETQYFGPGTRLLVL.

The genes are TRBV2 and TRBJ1-5; D is ambiguous. Germline-derived CDR1 and CDR2 are SNHLY and FYNNEI. The CDR3 is 14 residues long. V lost 3 bases to trimming and J lost 5 bases, with 11 bases between them. The CDR3 here is CASSESALHQPQHF. The CDR3 DNA follows: TGTGCCAGCAGTGAGTCGGCACTCCATCAGCCCCAGCATTTT.

The gene calls are TRBV2 and TRBJ1-5; D is unclear. The germline CDR1 and CDR2 sequences are SNHLY and FYNNEI. The CDR3 loop spans 15 amino acids. Trimming left V 2 bases short and J 1 base short, with 9 bases between. CDR3 coding DNA: TGTGCCAGCAGTGAATGGGTGCGGAGCAATCAGCCCCAGCATTTT. Its translation is CASSEWVRSNQPQHF.

This clone appeared a few times. At the DNA level, this CDR3 is encoded by other sequences in the same sample as well. The rearrangement uses TRBV6-4 and TRBJ2-3; no firm D call. The CDR3 consists of 12 residues. From germline, CDR1 is MRHNA and CDR2 SNTAGT. The V and J ends lost 0 bases and 2 bases respectively, with 0 bases between them. CDR3 nucleotides: TGTGCCAGCAGTGACTCCACAGATACGCAGTATTTT. It codes for CASSDSTDTQYF.

This chain uses TRBV18 with TRBJ2-7; possibly TRBD1 for D (5 bases). Germline V CDR1 and CDR2: KGHSH, LQKENI. Trimming removed 4 bases from V and 1 base from J, with 11 bases in between. The CDR3 runs to 14 residues. CDR3 region: CASSLDRISYEQYF. The CDR3 DNA sequence: TGTGCCAGCTCACTCGACAGAATATCCTACGAGCAGTACTTC.

This sequence joins TRBV28 and TRBJ1-5; D possibly corresponds to TRBD1 (6 bases). Germline V CDR1 and CDR2: MDHEN, SYDVKM. Trimming pared 6 bases from V and 0 bases from J, leaving 18 bases between. This CDR3 is built from 17 residues. The CDR3 loop reads CASSDTRGAYSNQPQHF. The CDR3 region has the DNA TGTGCCAGCAGCGACACGCGGGGGGCCTATAGCAATCAGCCCCAGCATTTT. Full variable domain (missing parts from reference TRBV28 and TRBJ1-5): DVKVTQSSRYLVKRTGEKVFLECVQDMDHENMFWYRQDPGLGLRLIYFSYDVKMKEKGDIPEGYSVSREKKERFSLILESASTNQTSMYLCASSDTRGAYSNQPQHFGDGTRLSIL.

This chain links TRBV6-5 with TRBJ1-2; D ambiguous. Germline V gene sequence: CDR1 MNHEY, CDR2 SVGAGI. V was cut by 6 bases and J by 0 bases, with 11 bases left in between. There are 14 residues in the CDR3. CDR3: CASSLLQANYGYTF. CDR3 DNA sequence: TGTGCCAGCAGCCTCCTTCAGGCTAACTATGGCTACACCTTC.

V and J are TRBV18 and TRBJ2-1; D gene unclear. Germline loops: CDR1 KGHSH, CDR2 LQKENI. The V end was cut by 5 bases, the J end by 7 bases, with 12 bases between. The CDR3 covers 13 residues. As DNA, the CDR3 is TGTGCCAGCTCAGCCACGCCGGGTAATGAGCAGTTCTTC. Translated, it gives CASSATPGNEQFF.